The present entry profiles one T cell receptor beta chain with its context. The method was immunoSEQ multiplex PCR; TCRdb's version includes in-frame clones alone and lacks a portion of them. The repertoire holds 45,000 or so clones, with 88% as singletons. This sample stems from a study of blood T cell repertoires in COVID-19. The V and J ends lost 7 bases and 6 bases, in that order; junction bases with no gene match: 1. CDR3 size: 14 residues. Germline V gives CDR1 WSHSY, CDR2 SAAADI. The gene calls are TRBV10-2 and TRBJ2-2, with 14 bases lining up with TRBD2. The source is a human donor in a cohort sampled during active COVID-19. Sequencing used peripheral blood. CDR3 bases: TGCGCCAGCAAGACTAGCGGGGGGGCCGGGGAGCTGTTTTTT. Residues: CASKTSGGAGELFF.